These 24 T cell receptor beta chains came from one sample sequenced in a study of OX40 agonist ivuxolimab in advanced cancers. The assay was immunoSEQ multiplex PCR, and TCRdb's table has in-frame clones only and misses some. The table shows roughly 100,000 clones, with about 90% occurring only once. The sequencing used CD4+ or CD8+ T cells sorted from blood, collected in a trial of the OX40 agonist ivuxolimab. The receptors come from an adult with an advanced solid tumor such as melanoma, head and neck, liver or kidney cancer.

The V gene is TRBV28, the J gene TRBJ2-1; 15 bases align to TRBD2. The CDR3 length is 20 residues. CDR1 and CDR2 from the germline V gene are MDHEN and SYDVKM. V trimming: 5 bases; J trimming: 1 base; junction bases outside the gene matches: 12. The CDR3 loop reads CASSPNPGTSGGRSYNEQFF. In DNA form, the CDR3 reads TGTGCCAGCAGTCCCAACCCCGGGACTAGCGGGGGGAGGTCCTACAATGAGCAGTTCTTC. The whole variable domain, filled in from reference TRBV28 and TRBJ2-1, reads DVKVTQSSRYLVKRTGEKVFLECVQDMDHENMFWYRQDPGLGLRLIYFSYDVKMKEKGDIPEGYSVSREKKERFSLILESASTNQTSMYLCASSPNPGTSGGRSYNEQFFGPGTRLTVL.

The chain combines TRBV7-9 with TRBJ2-2; D is uncertain. V was clipped by 0 bases and J by 1 base, with 3 bases between them. The CDR3 runs to 14 residues. Germline CDR1 is SEHNR and CDR2 is FQNEAQ (reference sequence). In DNA form, the CDR3 reads TGTGCCAGCAGCTTAGCAGGGAACACCGGGGAGCTGTTTTTT. Its translation: CASSLAGNTGELFF.

The gene calls are TRBV4-1 and TRBJ1-2; weak D call: TRBD1 (5 bases). V lost 1 base, J lost 8 bases, and 8 bases lay in between. Looked up from germline, CDR1 is MGHRA and CDR2 is YSYEKL. CDR3 length: 12 residues. CDR3 sequence (DNA): TGCGCCAGCAGCCAAGCAGGGTACGGCTACACCTTC. Amino acids: CASSQAGYGYTF.

This sequence joins TRBV10-3 and TRBJ2-1, with D perhaps matching TRBD2 (5 bases). CDR3 length: 15 amino acids. The germline V and J ends were trimmed by 6 bases and 0 bases, with 12 bases remaining between them. CDR1 ENHRY and CDR2 SYGVKD come from the germline V gene. CDR3 sequence (DNA): TGTGCCATCAGCGGGCACACTAGCTCCTACAATGAGCAGTTCTTC. Translating it yields CAISGHTSSYNEQFF.

This sequence joins TRBV11-2 and TRBJ1-3; no reliable D call. CDR3 size: 17 residues. CDR1 is SGHAT and CDR2 is FQNNGV in the germline V gene. The V end lost 5 bases, the J end lost 0 bases, and 17 bases lay between the germline ends. The CDR3 here is CASSPRARTGSGNTIYF. CDR3 sequence (DNA): TGTGCCAGCAGCCCCCGGGCGCGTACTGGCTCTGGAAACACCATATATTTT.

This clone was detected a few times. This chain joins TRBV30 and TRBJ2-1, with TRBD2 as a possible D gene (6 bases). Per germline, CDR1 GTSNPN and CDR2 SVGIG (reference sequence). The V gene lost 0 bases and the J gene lost 6 bases, with 15 bases spanning the gap. The CDR3 has 15 amino acids. CDR3 nucleotides: TGTGCCTGGAGTGTCCTAGCGTATTCAGGCAATGAGCAGTTCTTC. Amino acids: CAWSVLAYSGNEQFF.

V is TRBV2 and J is TRBJ2-3; D tentatively reads TRBD1 or TRBD2 (5 bases each). The CDR3 extends over 15 amino acids. Germline V gene lookup returns CDR1 SNHLY and CDR2 FYNNEI. Deletions cut 6 bases from V and 4 bases from J, with 17 bases between. CDR3 nucleotide sequence: TGTGCCAGCAGCGGGGACCATGCAGGCGCAGATACGCAGTATTTT. Translating gives CASSGDHAGADTQYF.

This chain connects TRBV7-2 to TRBJ2-7, with D tentatively TRBD1 (5 bases). V lost 2 bases and J 2 bases, leaving 16 bases between the germline ends. The CDR3 loop spans 16 amino acids. Germline V gene data show CDR1 as SGHTA and CDR2 as FQGNSA. CDR3 nucleotides: TGTGCCAGCAGCTTAAAAGGGGCAGGTGATCCCTACGAGCAGTACTTC. It encodes CASSLKGAGDPYEQYF.

V and J are TRBV28 and TRBJ1-2; 7 bases are shared with TRBD1. Germline lookup yields CDR1 MDHEN and CDR2 SYDVKM. The CDR3 runs 15 residues. V shed 2 bases and J 0 bases; nucleotides not matched to a gene: 3. The CDR3 nucleotides read TGTGCCAGCAGTTTAGTCGACAGGGCTAACTATGGCTACACCTTC. Encoded protein: CASSLVDRANYGYTF.

In the case of this clone: Its ends do not fully match the called genes, so a read error is possible. The rearrangement links TRBV28 to TRBJ1-1, with a tentative D call TRBD1 (6 bases). The CDR3 has 16 residues. Germline V gene lookup returns CDR1 MDHEN and CDR2 SYDVKM. The CDR3 region is CASSLWAGDMNTEAFF. The CDR3 bases are TGTGCCAGCAGTCTATGGGCAGGGGATATGAACACTGAAGCTTTCTTT.

V and J are TRBV5-1 and TRBJ1-1, with 9 bases identical to TRBD1. J gave up 5 bases and V 4 bases, and 6 bases lay outside the gene matches. The CDR3 loop spans 14 amino acids. Germline V gene data show CDR1 as SGHRS and CDR2 as YFSETQ. CDR3 region: CASSEGQGRTEAFF. CDR3 nucleotides: TGCGCCAGCAGCGAGGGACAGGGAAGGACTGAAGCTTTCTTT.

The gene calls are TRBV29-1 and TRBJ2-7, with 12 bases lining up with TRBD2. Trimming cost V 7 bases and J 4 bases; bases outside gene matches: 5. The CDR3 has 13 residues. Looked up from germline, CDR1 is SQVTM and CDR2 is ANQGSEA. CDR3 in amino acids: CSALTSGGYEQYF. The CDR3 region has the DNA TGCAGCGCCCTAACTAGCGGGGGGTACGAGCAGTACTTC.

This clone was observed once. The chain combines TRBV5-6 with TRBJ2-3; a weak D match, TRBD2 (5 bases). Germline V gene data show CDR1 as SGHDT and CDR2 as YYEEEE. There are 13 residues in the CDR3. V lost 4 bases and J lost 5, with 11 bases in between. The chain's CDR3 is CASSPLGEDTQYF. The CDR3 DNA sequence: TGTGCCAGCAGCCCTCTGGGAGAAGATACGCAGTATTTT.

The chain employs TRBV9 and TRBJ1-2, with D possibly matching TRBD1 (5 bases). Trimming left V 5 bases short and J 4 bases short, with 9 bases between. CDR1 is SGDLS, CDR2 YYNGEE, per germline. This CDR3 spans 12 amino acids. In DNA form, the CDR3 reads TGTGCCAGCAGTTCGGGGCCCTATGGCTACACCTTC. It yields the protein CASSSGPYGYTF.

This clone came up a few times. V gene TRBV7-2 combines with J gene TRBJ1-5; TRBD1 might be the D (6 bases). V shed 4 bases and J shed 7 bases, with 11 bases lying between them. CDR3 size: 13 residues. CDR1 SGHTA and CDR2 FQGNSA come from the germline V gene. The CDR3 DNA is TGTGCCAGCAGCTCGGACAGTCGCCAGCCCCAGCATTTT. This translates into CASSSDSRQPQHF.

The chain uses TRBV4-2 and TRBJ1-6, with 7 positions matching TRBD1. The CDR3 extends over 16 amino acids. CDR1 is LGHNA and CDR2 is YNFKEQ in the germline V gene. V lost 4 bases and J lost 6; bases outside the gene matches: 9. The CDR3 here is CASSRAGTELNSPLHF. Here the CDR3 DNA reads TGTGCCAGCAGCCGAGCCGGGACAGAGCTTAATTCACCCCTCCACTTT.

This clone has a single count. The rearrangement joins TRBV18 to TRBJ2-7; tentatively, D is TRBD1 or TRBD2 (5 bases each). The CDR3 consists of 14 residues. Germline CDR1 reads KGHSH; CDR2 reads LQKENI. Trimming took 0 bases from V and 6 from J, leaving 12 bases between them. For the CDR3, the DNA is TGTGCCAGCTCACCACCGTCTGGGGGTAGCGAGCAGTACTTC. This gives the protein CASSPPSGGSEQYF.

The V gene is TRBV7-2, the J gene TRBJ2-1; 15 bases map to TRBD2. CDR1 is SGHTA and CDR2 is FQGNSA in the germline V gene. V lost 5 bases to trimming and J lost 10 bases; unmatched junction nucleotides: 6. This CDR3 comprises 15 residues. DNA of the CDR3: TGTGCCAGCAGCCCCCCAGGGACTAGCGGGGGGGAGCAGTTCTTC. Translated: CASSPPGTSGGEQFF.

The rearrangement links TRBV10-1 to TRBJ2-5; possibly TRBD1 for D (5 bases). V gave up 6 bases and J gave up 1 base, with 9 bases separating them. Germline V gives CDR1 WNHNN, CDR2 SYGVQD (reference sequence). The CDR3 is made up of 13 amino acids. In nucleotides, the CDR3 is TGCGCCAGCAGCAGACAGCCCCAAGAGACCCAGTACTTC. Protein: CASSRQPQETQYF.

V usage is TRBV7-6 and J usage is TRBJ1-6; no reliable D call. The V end lost 3 bases, the J end lost 0 bases, and 3 bases lay between the germline ends. CDR1 and CDR2 from the germline V gene are SGHVS and FNYEAQ. CDR3 length: 14 amino acids. This CDR3 is CASSFSSYNSPLHF. CDR3 bases: TGTGCCAGCAGCTTTAGCTCCTATAATTCACCCCTCCACTTT.

This rearrangement joins TRBV19 to TRBJ1-1, with D perhaps matching TRBD1 (6 bases). Germline V gene data show CDR1 as LNHDA and CDR2 as SQIVND (reference sequence). The CDR3 runs 13 residues. V was shortened by 10 bases and J by 0 bases, with 12 bases between the two germline ends. The chain's CDR3 is CATTGHLNTEAFF. Here the CDR3 DNA reads TGTGCCACCACGGGACACTTGAACACTGAAGCTTTCTTT.

The CDR3 region has the DNA TGTGCCAGCAGCGTAGAAGAGACCCAGTACTTC. This translates into CASSVEETQYF. This chain uses TRBV9 with TRBJ2-5; D is unclear. The germline V gene has CDR1 SGDLS and CDR2 YYNGEE. This CDR3 contains 11 residues. The V and J ends lost 0 bases and 3 bases respectively, with 0 bases between them.

This chain connects TRBV2 to TRBJ2-5; 8 bases fit TRBD1. The J call may not be correct, given that the DNA end is closer to TRBJ2-7. Germline values: CDR1 SNHLY, CDR2 FYNNEI. CDR3 length: 14 amino acids. CDR3 loop: CASSGGTGFYEQYF. The CDR3 DNA reads TGTGCCAGCAGTGGTGGGACAGGATTTTACGAGCAGTACTTC.

The chain uses TRBV30 and TRBJ2-5, with a tentative D call TRBD2 (6 bases). The CDR3 contains 13 residues. V was shortened by 4 bases and J by 2 bases, with 11 bases between the two germline ends. CDR1 and CDR2 from the germline V gene are GTSNPN and SVGIG (reference sequence). The DNA of the CDR3 is TGTGCCTGGACGCGGGGATCACAAGAGACCCAGTACTTC. Its protein is CAWTRGSQETQYF. Full variable domain (remainder filled in from reference TRBV30 and TRBJ2-5): SQTIHQWPATLVQPVGSPLSLECTVEGTSNPNLYWYRQAAGRGLQLLFYSVGIGQISSEVPQNLSASRPQDRQFILSSKKLLLSDSGFYLCAWTRGSQETQYFGPGTRLLVL.